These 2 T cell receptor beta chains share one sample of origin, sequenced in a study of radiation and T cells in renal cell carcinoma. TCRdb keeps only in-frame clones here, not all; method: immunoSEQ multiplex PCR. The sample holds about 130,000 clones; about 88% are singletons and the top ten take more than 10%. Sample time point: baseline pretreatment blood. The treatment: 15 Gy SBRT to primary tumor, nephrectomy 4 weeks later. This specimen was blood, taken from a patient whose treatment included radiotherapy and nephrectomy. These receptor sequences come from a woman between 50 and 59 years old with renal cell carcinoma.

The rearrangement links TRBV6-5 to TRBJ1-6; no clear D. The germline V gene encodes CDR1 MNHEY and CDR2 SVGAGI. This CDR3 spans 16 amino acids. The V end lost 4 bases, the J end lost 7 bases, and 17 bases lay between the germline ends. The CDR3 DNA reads TGTGCCAGCAGTTCACTCGGTTCGGGGAGCAATTCACCCCTCCACTTT. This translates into CASSSLGSGSNSPLHF.

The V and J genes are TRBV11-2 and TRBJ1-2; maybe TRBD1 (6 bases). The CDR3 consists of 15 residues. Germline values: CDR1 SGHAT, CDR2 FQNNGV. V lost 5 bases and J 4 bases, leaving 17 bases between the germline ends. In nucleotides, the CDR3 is TGTGCCAGCAGCCAAAACAGGGTTCACGCCTATGGCTACACCTTC. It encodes CASSQNRVHAYGYTF. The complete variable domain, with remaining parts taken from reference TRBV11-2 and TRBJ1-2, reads EAGVAQSPRYKIIEKRQSVAFWCNPISGHATLYWYQQILGQGPKLLIQFQNNGVVDDSQLPKDRFSAERLKGVDSTLKIQPAKLEDSAVYLCASSQNRVHAYGYTFGSGTRLTVV.